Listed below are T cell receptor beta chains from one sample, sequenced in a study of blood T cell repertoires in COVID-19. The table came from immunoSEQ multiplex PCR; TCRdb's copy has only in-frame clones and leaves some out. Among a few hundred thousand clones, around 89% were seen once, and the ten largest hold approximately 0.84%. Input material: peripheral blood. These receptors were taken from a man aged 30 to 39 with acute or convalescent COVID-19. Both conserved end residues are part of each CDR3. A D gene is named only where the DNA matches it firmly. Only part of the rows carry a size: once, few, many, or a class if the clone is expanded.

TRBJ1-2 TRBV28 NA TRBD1 CASTPVRQGAVGYTF TGTGCCAGCACCCCCGTGAGACAGGGGGCTGTTGGCTACACCTTC
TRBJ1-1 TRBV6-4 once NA CAVVWNTEAFF TGTGCCGTAGTATGGAACACTGAAGCTTTCTTT
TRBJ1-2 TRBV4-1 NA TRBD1 CASSQDMTGGLGYTF TGCGCCAGCAGCCAAGATATGACAGGGGGTCTTGGCTACACCTTC
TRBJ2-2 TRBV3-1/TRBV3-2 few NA CASSQVQFGGELFF TGTGCCAGCAGCCAAGTACAGTTCGGCGGGGAGCTGTTTTTT
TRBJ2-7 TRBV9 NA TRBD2 CASSVGTKSYEQYF TGTGCCAGCAGCGTCGGGACTAAAAGCTACGAGCAGTACTTC
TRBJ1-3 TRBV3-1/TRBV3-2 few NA CASSQGTEGNTIYF TGTGCCAGCAGCCAAGGGACAGAAGGAAACACCATATATTTT
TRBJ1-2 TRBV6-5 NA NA CASSVGVEGGGYTF TGTGCCAGCAGCGTAGGGGTGGAGGGTGGAGGCTACACCTTC
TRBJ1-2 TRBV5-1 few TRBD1 CASSLNTGTGNVYTF TGCGCCAGCAGCTTGAATACCGGGACAGGGAATGTTTACACCTTC
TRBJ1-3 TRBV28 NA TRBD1 CASSPRRDRTGNTIYF TGTGCCAGCAGCCCACGCCGGGACAGAACTGGAAACACCATATATTTT
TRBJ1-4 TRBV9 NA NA CASSRTATNEKLFF TGTGCCAGCAGCCGTACTGCAACTAATGAAAAACTGTTTTTT
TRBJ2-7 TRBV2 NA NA CASSGAGRSSYEQYF TGTGCCAGCAGTGGCGCGGGACGGAGCTCCTACGAGCAGTACTTC
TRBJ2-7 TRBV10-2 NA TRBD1 CASSGRQGLSYEQYF TGCGCCAGCAGTGGACGACAGGGCTTATCCTACGAGCAGTACTTC
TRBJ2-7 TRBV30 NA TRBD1 CAWSGQGGDEQYF TGTGCCTGGAGCGGACAGGGGGGCGACGAGCAGTACTTC
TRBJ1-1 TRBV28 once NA CASSFMNTEAFF TGTGCCAGCAGTTTCATGAACACTGAAGCTTTCTTT
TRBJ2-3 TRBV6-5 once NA CASSTRTSTDTQYF TGTGCCAGCAGCACTAGGACCAGCACAGATACGCAGTATTTT
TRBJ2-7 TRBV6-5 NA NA CASRRAATAGEQYF TGTGCCAGCAGGAGGGCTGCGACAGCGGGCGAGCAGTACTTC
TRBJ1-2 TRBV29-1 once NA CSVQKDGGDGYTF TGCAGCGTACAAAAGGACGGGGGGGACGGCTACACCTTC
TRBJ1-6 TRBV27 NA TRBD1 CASSGTVENSPLHF TGTGCCAGCAGCGGGACAGTAGAAAATTCACCCCTCCACTTT
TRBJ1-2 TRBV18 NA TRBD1 CASSLDRDYGYTF TGTGCCAGCTCATTGGACAGGGACTATGGCTACACCTTC
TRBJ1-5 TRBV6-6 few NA CAMTRDFNQPQHF TGTGCCATGACCCGGGACTTTAATCAGCCCCAGCATTTT
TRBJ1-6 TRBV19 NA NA CASSASTPGGSPLHF TGTGCCAGTAGCGCTTCGACTCCAGGAGGCTCACCCCTCCACTTT
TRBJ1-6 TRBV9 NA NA CASSVAGVNSPLHF TGTGCCAGCAGCGTAGCAGGGGTCAATTCACCCCTCCACTTT
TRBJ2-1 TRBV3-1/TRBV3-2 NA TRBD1 CASSHPNGQGGNEQFF TGTGCCAGCAGCCATCCTAACGGACAGGGGGGCAATGAGCAGTTCTTC
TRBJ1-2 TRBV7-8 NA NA CASSSWEAGRSRSYTF TGTGCCAGCAGCTCATGGGAGGCAGGACGTTCTAGAAGCTACACCTTC
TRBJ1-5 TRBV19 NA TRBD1 CASRWTQGAQPQHF TGTGCCAGTAGGTGGACGCAGGGGGCTCAGCCCCAGCATTTT
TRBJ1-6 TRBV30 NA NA CAWTGLRNSPLHF TGTGCCTGGACAGGGTTGAGGAATTCACCCCTCCACTTT
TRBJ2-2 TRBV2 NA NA CASSVRGTGELFF TGTGCCAGCAGTGTAAGGGGGACCGGGGAGCTGTTTTTT
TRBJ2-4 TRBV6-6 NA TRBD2 CASSDTSGARDIQYF TGTGCCAGCAGTGACACTAGCGGGGCCCGCGACATTCAGTACTTC
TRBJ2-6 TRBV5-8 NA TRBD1 CASSLGQGAFGANVLTF TGTGCCAGCAGCTTGGGGCAGGGGGCGTTTGGGGCCAACGTCCTGACTTTC
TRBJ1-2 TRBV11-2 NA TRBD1 CASSTGQGNSNYGYTF TGTGCCAGCAGCACGGGACAGGGGAACTCTAACTATGGCTACACCTTC
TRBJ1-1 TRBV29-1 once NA CSVGQGNTEAFF TGCAGCGTGGGGCAGGGGAACACTGAAGCTTTCTTT
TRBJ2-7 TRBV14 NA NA CASSLLGDEQYF TGTGCCAGCAGCCTCCTAGGGGACGAGCAGTACTTC
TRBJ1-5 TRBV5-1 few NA CASSWDSGQPQHF TGCGCCAGCAGCTGGGATTCAGGGCAGCCCCAGCATTTT
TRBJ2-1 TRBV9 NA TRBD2 CASSPREAGTYNEQFF TGTGCCAGCAGCCCCCGAGAAGCGGGGACCTACAATGAGCAGTTCTTC
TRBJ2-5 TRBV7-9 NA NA CASSLGQANQETQYF TGTGCCAGCAGCTTAGGACAGGCGAACCAAGAGACCCAGTACTTC
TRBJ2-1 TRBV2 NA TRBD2 CASSELAGVIEQFF TGTGCCAGCAGTGAATTGGCGGGAGTAATTGAGCAGTTCTTC
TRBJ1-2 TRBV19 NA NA CASSPYPPRNYGYTF TGTGCCAGTAGTCCCTACCCCCCGCGAAACTATGGCTACACCTTC
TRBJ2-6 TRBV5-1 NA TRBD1 CASSLGPPGQSSGANVLTF TGCGCCAGCAGCTTGGGGCCCCCGGGACAGAGCTCTGGGGCCAACGTCCTGACTTTC
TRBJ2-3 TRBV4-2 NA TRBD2 CASSYSGRAVTDTQYF TGTGCCAGCAGCTATAGCGGGAGGGCCGTTACAGATACGCAGTATTTT
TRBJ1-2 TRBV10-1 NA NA CASSAGLNYGYTF TGCGCCAGCAGTGCGGGTTTAAACTATGGCTACACCTTC
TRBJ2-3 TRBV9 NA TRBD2 CASSVSGSGRTDTQYF TGTGCCAGCAGCGTATCGGGTAGCGGGAGGACAGATACGCAGTATTTT
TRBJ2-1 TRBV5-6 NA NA CASSYRRYNEQFF TGTGCCAGCAGCTACAGGCGGTACAATGAGCAGTTCTTC